This T cell receptor beta chain was retrieved from a study of read filtering for tumor transcriptome and immune sequencing (dated by TCRdb to between 2020 and 2021). Turning to the overall study: Of the patients in the cohort, about 17 were male and over twelve were female, and their mean age was 65.9 years, with a range of about 47 to 85. By revised international staging, fewer than ten patients were R-ISS I, 16 were R-ISS II and about seven were R-ISS III. After DNase treatment, whole-transcriptome libraries were prepared using the TruSeq RNA Access Library Prep Kit. Per sample, about 4.05 to 11 million TCR-region mapped reads were obtained with IR-seq, compared with only roughly 85 to 1273 with RNA-seq. The study compared TCR repertoires from targeted immune repertoire sequencing and bulk whole-transcriptome sequencing run on the same bone marrow samples. One of the main goals was to work out a read-filtering strategy for immune repertoire data, in particular whether clonotypes backed by only a single read should be removed.

Bone marrow was sampled from every patient at the time of active disease. Bone marrow mononuclear cells were isolated by Ficoll-Hypaque density gradient centrifugation. CD138-negative cells were obtained by negative selection after labeling with CD138 magnetic microbeads on a MACS separator, removing myeloma plasma cells. Purity of the isolated cells was checked by flow cytometry on an Attune NxT using CD138 antibodies. TRIzol reagent was used to extract total RNA, which was then quantified with a NanoDrop spectrophotometer. Paired RNA-seq and IR-seq were performed on each patient's CD138-negative bone marrow sample. Starting from 400 ng RNA, TCR libraries were constructed with the Immunoverse kit using molecular barcoded adaptors that cover the alpha/delta and beta/gamma chains. The same RNA used for transcriptome sequencing was used for TCR library preparation. An Illumina HiSeq 4000 with 2 x 150 cycles was used to sequence the TCR libraries. The paper's processing steps were these. MiXCR aligned TCR reads to human V, D, J and C references and assembled the aligned reads into CDR3 clonotypes, with quality filtering and error correction included. The tcR package in R was used to analyze clonotype counts and gene usage diversity. For inspection of raw mapping reads, RNA-seq reads were mapped by STAR aligner version 2.5.3a onto GRCh37 of the human genome. To test how sequencing depth affects detected clonotypes, IR-seq fastq files were randomly downsampled with Seqtk 1.3. TCRdb reanalyzed the raw reads on its own, using fastp at Q25 for trimming and MiXCR for clone calling, and kept in-frame beta chains. Each entry merges the rows of one CDR3 protein and shows their most common DNA and genes. Here the V and J calls rest on TCRdb's processing, not on the authors' analysis. This sample gives 60,000 or so distinct CDR3 sequences in total; approximately 18% of them show up just once. The ten largest account for 11% of the sample.

This clonotype was observed at least ten times. Its antigen remains unidentified. Qualities for individual bases were not recorded, and no much larger clone is one base off. What the study reported, not specific to this receptor: IR-seq captured clonotypes at much higher depth and more reliably than RNA-seq, and smaller IR-seq throughput sufficed to identify most shared clonotypes. The correlation between IR-seq and RNA-seq shared clonotype proportions was increased by removal of single-read clonotypes. In IR-seq, single-read clonotypes were roughly 84% of clonotypes but 3% to 4.5% of total reads; in RNA-seq they were roughly 77% of clonotypes and approximately 40% of reads. Rather than purified T cells, the sorted CD138-negative fraction was a mixed bone marrow immune population.

Input material: a population of CD138-negative cells sorted from bone marrow. The cell subset or site label, read with the paper, signifies: bone marrow mononuclear cells depleted of CD138+ plasma/myeloma cells by negative magnetic selection. The sequence was collected from a donor aged 40 or older with multiple myeloma.

The CDR3 protein is CASSEPAYRDRSYEQYF. The DNA sequence reads TGTGCCAGCAGCGAGCCTGCCTACCGGGACAGGTCCTACGAGCAGTACTTC. This receptor chain uses TRBV28 and TRBJ2-7; TRBD1 matches 8 bases in the middle. The CDR1 and CDR2 encoded by the germline V gene are MDHEN and SYDVKM. The CDR3 numbers 17 residues from cysteine through phenylalanine. Of all the DNA, just the CDR3 is kept, 51 bases in frame from base 1. The germline V and J ends show losses of 6 bases and 1 base respectively, and no gene match explains 14 bases of the junction.